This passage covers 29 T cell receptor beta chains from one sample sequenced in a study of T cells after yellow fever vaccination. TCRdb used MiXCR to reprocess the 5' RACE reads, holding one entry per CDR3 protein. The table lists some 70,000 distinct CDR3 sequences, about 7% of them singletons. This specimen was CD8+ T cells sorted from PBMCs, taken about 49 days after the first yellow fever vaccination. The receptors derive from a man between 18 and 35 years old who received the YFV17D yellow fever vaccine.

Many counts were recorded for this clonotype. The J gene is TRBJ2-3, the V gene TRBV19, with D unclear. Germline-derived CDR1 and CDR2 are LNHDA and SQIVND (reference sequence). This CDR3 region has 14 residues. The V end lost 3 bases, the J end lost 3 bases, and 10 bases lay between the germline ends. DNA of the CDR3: TGTGCCAGTAGTATCTTAGGTTCTACAGATACGCAGTATTTT. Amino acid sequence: CASSILGSTDTQYF.

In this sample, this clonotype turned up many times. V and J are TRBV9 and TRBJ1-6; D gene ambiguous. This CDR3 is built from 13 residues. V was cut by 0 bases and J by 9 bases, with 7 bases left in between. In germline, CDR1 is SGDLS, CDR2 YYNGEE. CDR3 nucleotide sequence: TGTGCCAGCAGCGTAGGTGGAGGTTCACCCCTCCACTTT. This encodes CASSVGGGSPLHF. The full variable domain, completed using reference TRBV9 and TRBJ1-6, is DSGVTQTPKHLITATGQRVTLRCSPRSGDLSVYWYQQSLDQGLQFLIQYYNGEERAKGNILERFSAQQFPDLHSELNLSSLELGDSALYFCASSVGGGSPLHFGNGTRLTVT.

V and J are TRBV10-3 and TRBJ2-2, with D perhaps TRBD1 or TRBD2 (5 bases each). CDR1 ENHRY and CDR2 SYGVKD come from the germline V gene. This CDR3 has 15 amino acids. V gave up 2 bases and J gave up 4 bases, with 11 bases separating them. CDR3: CAISEGRDGTGELFF. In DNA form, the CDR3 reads TGTGCCATCAGTGAGGGAAGGGACGGCACCGGGGAGCTGTTTTTT.

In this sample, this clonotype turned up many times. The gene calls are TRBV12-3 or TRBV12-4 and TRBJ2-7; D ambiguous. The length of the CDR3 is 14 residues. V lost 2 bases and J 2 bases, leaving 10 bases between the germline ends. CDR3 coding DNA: TGTGCCAGCAGTTTACAGGACCAAGCCTACGAGCAGTACTTC. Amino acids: CASSLQDQAYEQYF.

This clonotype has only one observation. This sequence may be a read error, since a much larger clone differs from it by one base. The CDR3 loop is CSVEDQSGYEQYF. In DNA form, the CDR3 reads TGCAGCGTTGAAGATCAGAGTGGGTACGAGCAGTACTTC. The rearrangement joins TRBV29-1 to TRBJ2-7; D gene uncertain. V lost 0 bases to trimming and J lost 4 bases, with 10 bases between them. The V gene's germline CDR1 is SQVTM and CDR2 ANQGSEA. The CDR3 contains 13 residues.

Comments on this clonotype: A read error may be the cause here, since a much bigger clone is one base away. CDR3 DNA sequence: TGTGCCAGCAGCCCCTATAGGGGACAGGCACAAGAGAACCAGTACTTC. This translates into CASSPYRGQAQENQYF. The V call is TRBV7-9, the J call TRBJ2-5, with 8 nucleotides matching TRBD1. This CDR3 is built from 16 residues. Germline CDR1 is SEHNR and CDR2 is FQNEAQ (reference sequence).

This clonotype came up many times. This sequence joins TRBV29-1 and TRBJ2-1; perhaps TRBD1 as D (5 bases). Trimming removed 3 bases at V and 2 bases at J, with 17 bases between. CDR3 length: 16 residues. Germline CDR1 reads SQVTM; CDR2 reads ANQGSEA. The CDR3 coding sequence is TGCAGCGTTGAGTTGTTGAGTGTCAGGGCCTACAATGAGCAGTTCTTC. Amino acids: CSVELLSVRAYNEQFF.

CDR3 sequence: CASSLGRRSYGYTF. The CDR3 coding sequence is TGTGCCAGCAGCTTAGGTCGCAGGTCCTATGGCTACACCTTC. V gene TRBV7-2 combines with J gene TRBJ1-2; no definite D call. The CDR3 runs 14 residues. V was shortened by 1 base and J by 4 bases, with 10 bases between the two germline ends. Germline V lookup: CDR1 SGHTA, CDR2 FQGNSA.

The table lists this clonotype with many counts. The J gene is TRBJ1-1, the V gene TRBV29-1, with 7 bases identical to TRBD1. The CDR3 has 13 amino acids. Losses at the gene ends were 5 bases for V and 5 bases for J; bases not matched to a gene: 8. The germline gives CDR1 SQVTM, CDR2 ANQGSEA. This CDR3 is CSVKGGAGTEAFF. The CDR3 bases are TGCAGCGTTAAAGGGGGCGCAGGAACTGAAGCTTTCTTT.

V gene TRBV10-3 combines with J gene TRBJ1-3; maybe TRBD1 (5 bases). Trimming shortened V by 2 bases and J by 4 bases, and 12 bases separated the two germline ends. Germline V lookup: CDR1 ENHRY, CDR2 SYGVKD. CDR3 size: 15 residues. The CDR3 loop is CAISEKAGFGNTIYF. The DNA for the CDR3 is TGTGCCATCAGTGAGAAGGCAGGGTTCGGAAACACCATATATTTT.

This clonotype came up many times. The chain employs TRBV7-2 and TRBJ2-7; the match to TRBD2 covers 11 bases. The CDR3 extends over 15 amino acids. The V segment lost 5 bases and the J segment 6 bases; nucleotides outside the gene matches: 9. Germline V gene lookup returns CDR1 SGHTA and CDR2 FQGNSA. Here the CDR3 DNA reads TGTGCCAGCAGCGTTTTAGCGGGGGGGCGCAGCGAGCAGTACTTC. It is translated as CASSVLAGGRSEQYF.

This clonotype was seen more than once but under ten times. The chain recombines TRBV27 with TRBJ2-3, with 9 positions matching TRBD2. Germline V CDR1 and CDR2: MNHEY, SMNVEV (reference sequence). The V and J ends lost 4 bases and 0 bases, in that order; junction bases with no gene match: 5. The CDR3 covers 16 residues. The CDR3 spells CASSSRLAESTDTQYF. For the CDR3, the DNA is TGTGCCAGCAGTTCCAGACTAGCGGAAAGCACAGATACGCAGTATTTT.

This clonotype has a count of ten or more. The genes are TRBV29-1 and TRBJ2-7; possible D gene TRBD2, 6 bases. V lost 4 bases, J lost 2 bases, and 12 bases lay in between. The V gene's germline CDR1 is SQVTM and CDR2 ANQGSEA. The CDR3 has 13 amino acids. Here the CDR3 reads CSVVLASTYEQYF. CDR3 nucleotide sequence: TGCAGCGTTGTGCTAGCGTCGACCTACGAGCAGTACTTC.

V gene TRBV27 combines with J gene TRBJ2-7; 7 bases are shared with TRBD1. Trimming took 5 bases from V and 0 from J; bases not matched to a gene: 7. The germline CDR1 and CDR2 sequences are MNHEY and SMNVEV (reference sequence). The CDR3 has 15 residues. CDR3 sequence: CASSPTQGSSYEQYF. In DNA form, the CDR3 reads TGTGCCAGCAGTCCGACACAGGGGTCCTCCTACGAGCAGTACTTC.

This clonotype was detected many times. This CDR3 reads CSARGGTGFPTYEQYV. The CDR3 DNA sequence: TGCAGTGCTAGAGGCGGGACAGGGTTCCCGACATACGAGCAGTACGTC. V usage is TRBV20-1 and J usage is TRBJ2-7; 9 bases align to TRBD1. The CDR3 runs to 16 residues. The J segment lost 4 bases and the V segment lost 1 base, leaving 11 bases of the junction unmatched. Germline assignment: CDR1 DFQATT and CDR2 SNEGSKA (reference sequence).

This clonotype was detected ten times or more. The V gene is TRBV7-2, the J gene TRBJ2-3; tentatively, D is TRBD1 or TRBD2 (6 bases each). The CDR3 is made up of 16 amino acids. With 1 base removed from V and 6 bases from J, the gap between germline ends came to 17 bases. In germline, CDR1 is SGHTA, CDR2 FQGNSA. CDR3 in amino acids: CASSLVRALGGDTQYF. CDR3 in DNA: TGTGCCAGCAGCTTAGTAAGGGCGCTAGGGGGGGATACGCAGTATTTT.

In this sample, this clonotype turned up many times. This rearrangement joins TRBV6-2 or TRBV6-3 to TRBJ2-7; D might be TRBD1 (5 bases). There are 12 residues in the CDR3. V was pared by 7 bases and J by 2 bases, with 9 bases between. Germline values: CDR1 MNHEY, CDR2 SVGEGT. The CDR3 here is CASNRTPYEQYV. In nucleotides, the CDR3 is TGTGCCAGCAATAGGACACCCTACGAGCAGTACGTC.

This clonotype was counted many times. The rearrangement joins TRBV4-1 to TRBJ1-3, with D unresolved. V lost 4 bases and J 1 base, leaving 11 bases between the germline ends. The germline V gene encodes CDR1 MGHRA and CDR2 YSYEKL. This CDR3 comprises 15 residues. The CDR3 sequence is CASSLQYGSGNTIYF. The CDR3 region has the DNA TGCGCCAGCAGCCTCCAGTATGGATCTGGAAACACCATATATTTT.

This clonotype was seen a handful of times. Here the CDR3 reads CAISESTPWQDGTNEQFF. The CDR3 bases are TGTGCCATCAGTGAGTCGACTCCTTGGCAGGATGGTACCAATGAGCAGTTCTTC. V and J are TRBV10-3 and TRBJ2-1; D is unclear. The germline V gene has CDR1 ENHRY and CDR2 SYGVKD. The V end lost 0 bases, the J end lost 6 bases, and 21 bases lay between the germline ends. The CDR3 extends over 18 amino acids.

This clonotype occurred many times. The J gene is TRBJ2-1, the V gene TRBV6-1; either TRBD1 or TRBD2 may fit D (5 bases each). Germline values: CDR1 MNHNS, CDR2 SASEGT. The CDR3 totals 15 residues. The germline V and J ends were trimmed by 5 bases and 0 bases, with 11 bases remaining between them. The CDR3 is CASSMIGGSYNEQFF. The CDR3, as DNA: TGTGCCAGCAGTATGATTGGGGGCTCCTACAATGAGCAGTTCTTC.

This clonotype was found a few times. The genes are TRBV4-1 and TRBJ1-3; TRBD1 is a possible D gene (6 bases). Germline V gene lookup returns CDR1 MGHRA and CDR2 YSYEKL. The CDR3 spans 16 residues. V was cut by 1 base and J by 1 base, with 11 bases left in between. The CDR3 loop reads CASSQVTTGSGNTIYF. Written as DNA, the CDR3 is TGCGCCAGCAGCCAAGTGACGACAGGATCTGGAAACACCATATATTTT.

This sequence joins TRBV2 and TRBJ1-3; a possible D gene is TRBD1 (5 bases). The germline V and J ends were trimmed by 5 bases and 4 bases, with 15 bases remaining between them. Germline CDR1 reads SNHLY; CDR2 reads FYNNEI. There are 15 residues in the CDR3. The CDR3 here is CASSRDSYAGNTIYF. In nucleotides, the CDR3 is TGTGCCAGCAGTCGAGACAGTTATGCAGGAAACACCATATATTTT.

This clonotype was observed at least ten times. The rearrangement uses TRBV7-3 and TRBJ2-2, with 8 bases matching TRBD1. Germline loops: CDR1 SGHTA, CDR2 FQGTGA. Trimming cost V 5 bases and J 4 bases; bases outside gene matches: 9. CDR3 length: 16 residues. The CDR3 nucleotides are TGTGCCAGCAGCAACTTCCAGGGGGCCCCCACCGGGGAGCTGTTTTTT. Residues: CASSNFQGAPTGELFF.

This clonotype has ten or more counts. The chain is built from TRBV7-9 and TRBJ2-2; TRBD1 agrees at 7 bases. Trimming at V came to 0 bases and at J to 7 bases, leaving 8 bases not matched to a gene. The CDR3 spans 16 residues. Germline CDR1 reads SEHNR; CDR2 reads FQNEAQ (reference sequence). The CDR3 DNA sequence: TGTGCCAGCAGCTTAGCGGATAGGGACAGCGGCGGGGAGCTGTTTTTT. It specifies CASSLADRDSGGELFF.

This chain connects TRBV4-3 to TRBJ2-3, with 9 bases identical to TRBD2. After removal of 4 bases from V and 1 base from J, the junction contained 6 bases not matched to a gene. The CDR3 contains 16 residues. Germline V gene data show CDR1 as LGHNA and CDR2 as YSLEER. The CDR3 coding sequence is TGCGCCAGCAGCCTCGCGGGGGGGGGGCGCACAGATACGCAGTATTTT. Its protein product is CASSLAGGGRTDTQYF.

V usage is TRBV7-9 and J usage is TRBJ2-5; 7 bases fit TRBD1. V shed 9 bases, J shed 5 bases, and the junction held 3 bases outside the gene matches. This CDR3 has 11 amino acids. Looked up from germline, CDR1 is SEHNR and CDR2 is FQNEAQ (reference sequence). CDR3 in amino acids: CASGTVETQYF. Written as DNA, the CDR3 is TGTGCCAGTGGGACAGTGGAGACCCAGTACTTC.

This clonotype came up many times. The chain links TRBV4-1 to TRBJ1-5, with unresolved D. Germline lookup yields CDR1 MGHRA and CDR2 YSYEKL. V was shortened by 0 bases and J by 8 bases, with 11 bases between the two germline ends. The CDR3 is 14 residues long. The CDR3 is CASSQEGRVEPQHF. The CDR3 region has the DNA TGCGCCAGCAGCCAAGAAGGAAGGGTAGAGCCCCAGCATTTT.

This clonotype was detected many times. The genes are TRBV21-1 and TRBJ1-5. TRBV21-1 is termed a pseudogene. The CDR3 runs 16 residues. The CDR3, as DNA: TGTGCCAGCAGCAATCGGCGGGTGAGGTACAATCAGCCCCAGCATTTT. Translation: CASSNRRVRYNQPQHF.

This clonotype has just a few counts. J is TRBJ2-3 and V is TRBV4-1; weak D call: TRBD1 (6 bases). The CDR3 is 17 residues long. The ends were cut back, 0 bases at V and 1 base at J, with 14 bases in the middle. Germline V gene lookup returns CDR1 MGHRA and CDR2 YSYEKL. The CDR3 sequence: CASSQDPPGARTDTQYF. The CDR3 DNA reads TGCGCCAGCAGCCAAGATCCGCCAGGGGCCCGCACAGATACGCAGTATTTT.